This TCR beta chain was captured in a study of shared clonotypes between healthy human individuals. Whole-study findings and limits: Donor scarcity curtailed the genetic and exposure-history diversity represented herein.

Germline V gene sequence: CDR1 SGHTA, CDR2 FQGNSA. This CDR3 has 14 residues. Trimming cost V 2 bases and J 5 bases, with 12 bases left between them. Comments on this clone: The antigen remains undetermined.

In the source study's methods: Quality scores were absent from the junction-only immunoSEQ sequences, so filtering differed. The assay was immunoSEQ multiplex PCR, and TCRdb's table has in-frame clones only and misses some. V and J calls and clone size are as listed in that table; D and trimming were resolved from the DNA. Of 2.5 million or so clones listed, around 94% were seen once; the top ten hold 0.11% to 0.15%. Donors were healthy HIV-negative adults without recently reported acute infections or vaccinations. Sequencing was performed on naive CD4+ T cells sorted from blood. Described subset: CD45RA+ positively selected. This rearrangement joins TRBV7-2 to TRBJ2-5; D not certain. The receptor was derived from a man aged 18 to 35 in good health. In DNA form, the CDR3 reads TGTGCCAGCAGCTTATATAGTGGGCGGGAGACCCAGTACTTC. Its protein product is CASSLYSGRETQYF. The variable domain in full, with the rest retrieved from reference TRBV7-2 and TRBJ2-5, is GAGVSQSPSNKVTEKGKDVELRCDPISGHTALYWYRQSLGQGLEFLIYFQGNSAPDKSGLPSDRFSAERTGGSVSTLTIQRTQQEDSAVYLCASSLYSGRETQYFGPGTRLLVL.